This entry lists 20 T cell receptor beta chains sequenced from one sample in a study of blood T cell repertoires in COVID-19. Using immunoSEQ multiplex PCR, the repertoire was profiled, and TCRdb retains in-frame clones only, with some absent. The sample records under 250,000 clones, roughly four fifths being singletons. Sequenced input: peripheral blood. The source of these receptors is a man aged 30 to 39 who had recovered from COVID-19.

J is TRBJ2-5 and V is TRBV3-1 (or the pseudogene TRBV3-2); the match to TRBD2 covers 9 bases. Germline V gene sequence: CDR1 LGHDT, CDR2 YNNKEL (reference sequence). J was trimmed by 4 bases and V by 8 bases; bases with no gene match: 8. This CDR3 has 14 residues. The DNA of the CDR3 is TGTGCCAGCCTCCGCGGGGGGGCTTTAGAGACCCAGTACTTC. It is translated as CASLRGGALETQYF.

This clone was recorded a few times. The chain links TRBV24-1 to TRBJ2-1, with no clear D. The CDR3 has 12 amino acids. Looked up from germline, CDR1 is KGHDR and CDR2 is SFDVKD. V was trimmed by 0 bases and J by 10 bases, leaving 6 bases between them. CDR3 sequence: CATSDLSAEQFF. In DNA, the CDR3 is TGTGCCACCAGTGATTTGTCAGCGGAGCAGTTCTTC.

The CDR3: CATERGGSTEAFF. For the CDR3, the DNA is TGTGCCACAGAGCGCGGGGGGAGCACTGAAGCTTTCTTT. The chain uses TRBV15 and TRBJ1-1; possible D gene TRBD1, 5 bases. The CDR3 is 13 residues long. With 9 bases removed from V and 4 bases from J, the gap between germline ends came to 15 bases. The germline V gene encodes CDR1 LNHNV and CDR2 YYDKDF (reference sequence).

J is TRBJ2-4 and V is TRBV7-9, with a tentative D call TRBD2 (5 bases). This CDR3 spans 16 amino acids. V was trimmed by 1 base and J by 3 bases, leaving 13 bases between them. The germline V gene encodes CDR1 SEHNR and CDR2 FQNEAQ (reference sequence). The CDR3 region has the DNA TGTGCCAGCAGCTTAGTGGGCCTCGGAGGCAAAAACATTCAGTACTTC. This encodes CASSLVGLGGKNIQYF.

The CDR3 here is CASSFTGGSKVIGNYGYTF. CDR3 bases: TGCGCCAGCAGCTTCACTGGCGGCAGTAAGGTAATCGGTAACTATGGCTACACCTTC. The chain is built from TRBV5-1 and TRBJ1-2; D gene ambiguous. Deletions cut 2 bases from V and 1 base from J, with 24 bases between. CDR3 length: 19 residues. The germline gives CDR1 SGHRS, CDR2 YFSETQ.

The V gene is TRBV5-1, the J gene TRBJ2-5; weak D call: TRBD2 (6 bases). Germline V lookup: CDR1 SGHRS, CDR2 YFSETQ. V was pared by 4 bases and J by 0 bases, with 13 bases between. The length of the CDR3 is 15 residues. CDR3 sequence (DNA): TGCGCCAGCAGCGTGGGCGCGGGGTACCAAGAGACCCAGTACTTC. Translated: CASSVGAGYQETQYF.

The V gene is TRBV6-5, the J gene TRBJ2-7, with a possible D match to TRBD2 (5 bases). The CDR3 is 14 amino acids. Germline V lookup: CDR1 MNHEY, CDR2 SVGAGI. Trimming left V 0 bases short and J 6 bases short, with 12 bases between. CDR3 region: CASSYSEGLGEQYV. Here the CDR3 DNA reads TGTGCCAGCAGTTACTCAGAGGGTTTGGGCGAGCAGTACGTC.

The chain uses TRBV27 and TRBJ1-2; TRBD1 agrees at 9 bases. Germline V gives CDR1 MNHEY, CDR2 SMNVEV (reference sequence). The CDR3 runs 14 residues. V lost 4 bases and J lost 7; bases outside the gene matches: 7. CDR3 DNA sequence: TGTGCCAGCAGTTCCCGGGACAGGGTGACTGGCTACACCTTC. It is translated as CASSSRDRVTGYTF.

The chain has TRBV5-4 and TRBJ1-1, with a possible D match to TRBD1 (5 bases). This CDR3 region has 12 residues. The germline gives CDR1 SGHNT, CDR2 YYREEE (reference sequence). Deletions cut 7 bases from V and 6 bases from J, with 13 bases between. The CDR3 sequence is CASSTGGAEAFF. Written as DNA, the CDR3 is TGTGCCAGCTCAACGGGAGGGGCTGAAGCTTTCTTT. The full variable domain, in which reference TRBV5-4 and TRBJ1-1 provide the parts outside the CDR3, is ETGVTQSPTHLIKTRGQQVTLRCSSQSGHNTVSWYQQALGQGPQFIFQYYREEENGRGNFPPRFSGLQFPNYSSELNVNALELDDSALYLCASSTGGAEAFFGQGTRLTVV.

This chain uses TRBV4-1 with TRBJ2-2, with 7 nucleotides matching TRBD1. The CDR3 runs 17 residues. The trim removed 1 base at V and 1 base at J, leaving 6 bases unmatched. Germline V lookup: CDR1 MGHRA, CDR2 YSYEKL. The CDR3 coding sequence is TGCGCCAGCAGCCAAGGACAGGGTTTAAGGAACACCGGGGAGCTGTTTTTT. Translated: CASSQGQGLRNTGELFF.

Here the CDR3 DNA reads TGCGCCAGCAGCCAAGATAATAGCCCAGCCACAAATCAGCCCCAGCATTTT. Residues: CASSQDNSPATNQPQHF. This rearrangement joins TRBV4-1 to TRBJ1-5; unclear D gene. Germline-derived CDR1 and CDR2 are MGHRA and YSYEKL. The CDR3 loop spans 17 amino acids. Trimming left V 0 bases short and J 4 bases short, with 16 bases between.

The chain is built from TRBV6-6 and TRBJ1-5; TRBD1 agrees at 7 bases. Germline V gives CDR1 MNHNY, CDR2 SVGAGI (reference sequence). V shed 2 bases, J shed 5 bases, and the junction held 6 bases outside the gene matches. CDR3 length equals 15 residues. CDR3 coding DNA: TGTGCCAGCAGTTACACATCAACAGGGGATCAGCCCCAGCATTTT. This codes for CASSYTSTGDQPQHF.

This chain joins TRBV27 and TRBJ2-7, with TRBD2 identical over 7 bases. The V and J ends lost 2 bases and 3 bases, in that order; junction bases with no gene match: 4. Germline V gene sequence: CDR1 MNHEY, CDR2 SMNVEV (reference sequence). The CDR3 totals 14 residues. CDR3 residues: CASSLVGGSYEQYF. The CDR3 bases are TGTGCCAGCAGTTTAGTCGGGGGGAGCTACGAGCAGTACTTC.

The rearrangement uses TRBV12-3 or TRBV12-4 and TRBJ1-1; possible D gene TRBD1, 5 bases. V lost 6 bases and J 1 base, leaving 9 bases between the germline ends. The CDR3 contains 13 residues. The CDR3 nucleotides read TGTGCCAGCAGCGAACAGGCGAACACTGAAGCTTTCTTT. It specifies CASSEQANTEAFF.

V is TRBV29-1 and J is TRBJ2-1; TRBD2 might be the D (6 bases). The CDR3 loop spans 14 amino acids. CDR1 is SQVTM, CDR2 ANQGSEA, per germline. V lost 1 base and J 5 bases, leaving 12 bases between the germline ends. Here the CDR3 reads CSVEGLALNNEQFF. In DNA, the CDR3 is TGCAGCGTTGAAGGTCTAGCGCTTAACAATGAGCAGTTCTTC.

The chain carries TRBV25-1 and TRBJ1-1; weak D call: TRBD1 (5 bases). The CDR3 totals 13 residues. Trimming stripped 8 bases from V and 1 base from J, with 11 bases between. Germline assignment: CDR1 MGHDK and CDR2 SYGVNS. The DNA of the CDR3 is TGTGCCAGCTCGTTAGACAGGAACACTGAAGCTTTCTTT. This gives the protein CASSLDRNTEAFF.

The chain carries TRBV6-6 and TRBJ1-3; perhaps TRBD1 as D (5 bases). Germline V gene lookup returns CDR1 MNHNY and CDR2 SVGAGI (reference sequence). The V end was cut by 4 bases, the J end by 1 base, with 8 bases between. The CDR3 length is 14 residues. The chain's CDR3 is CASSWTTSGNTIYF. The CDR3 DNA reads TGTGCCAGCAGTTGGACAACTTCTGGAAACACCATATATTTT.

This rearrangement joins TRBV19 to TRBJ1-5; D remains unclear. V dropped 9 bases and J dropped 0 bases, with 15 bases sitting between them. This CDR3 has 15 residues. Germline V gives CDR1 LNHDA, CDR2 SQIVND (reference sequence). The CDR3 reads CASRGQHYSNQPQHF. The CDR3 nucleotides are TGTGCCAGCCGAGGGCAGCACTATAGCAATCAGCCCCAGCATTTT. Full variable domain (rest looked up from reference TRBV19 and TRBJ1-5): DGGITQSPKYLFRKEGQNVTLSCEQNLNHDAMYWYRQDPGQGLRLIYYSQIVNDFQKGDIAEGYSVSREKKESFPLTVTSAQKNPTAFYLCASRGQHYSNQPQHFGDGTRLSIL.

The CDR3 loop is CASSLGGGRPQETQYF. The CDR3 region has the DNA TGTGCCAGCAGCTTAGGTGGGGGCCGTCCCCAAGAGACCCAGTACTTC. This chain connects TRBV7-9 to TRBJ2-5; TRBD1 might be the D (6 bases). V lost 1 base to trimming and J lost 1 base, with 13 bases between them. CDR1 and CDR2 (germline): SEHNR, FQNEAQ (reference sequence). The CDR3 loop spans 16 amino acids. Based on the CDR3 plus reference TRBV7-9 and TRBJ2-5, the full variable domain is DTGVSQNPRHKITKRGQNVTFRCDPISEHNRLYWYRQTLGQGPEFLTYFQNEAQLEKSRLLSDRFSAERPKGSFSTLEIQRTEQGDSAMYLCASSLGGGRPQETQYFGPGTRLLVL.

Only one count was recorded for this clone. The J gene is TRBJ2-3, the V gene TRBV5-1; D might be TRBD2 (5 bases). V lost 0 bases and J 4 bases, leaving 12 bases between the germline ends. CDR3 length: 15 residues. CDR1 SGHRS and CDR2 YFSETQ come from the germline V gene. CDR3 DNA sequence: TGCGCCAGCAGCTTGGGGTTAGCGTCACCAGATACGCAGTATTTT. Translation: CASSLGLASPDTQYF.